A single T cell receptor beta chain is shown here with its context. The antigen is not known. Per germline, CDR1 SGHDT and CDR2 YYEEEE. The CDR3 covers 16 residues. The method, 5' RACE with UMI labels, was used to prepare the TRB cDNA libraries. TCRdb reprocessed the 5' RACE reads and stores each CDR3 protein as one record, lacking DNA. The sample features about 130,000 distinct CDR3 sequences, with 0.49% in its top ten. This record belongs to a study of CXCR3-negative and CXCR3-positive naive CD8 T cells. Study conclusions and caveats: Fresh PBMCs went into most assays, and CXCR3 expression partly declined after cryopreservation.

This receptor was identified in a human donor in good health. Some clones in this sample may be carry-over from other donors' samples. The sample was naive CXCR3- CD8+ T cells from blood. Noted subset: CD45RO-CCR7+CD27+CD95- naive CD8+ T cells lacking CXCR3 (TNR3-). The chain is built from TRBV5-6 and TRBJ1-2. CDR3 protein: CASSLDFGRMDYGYTF.